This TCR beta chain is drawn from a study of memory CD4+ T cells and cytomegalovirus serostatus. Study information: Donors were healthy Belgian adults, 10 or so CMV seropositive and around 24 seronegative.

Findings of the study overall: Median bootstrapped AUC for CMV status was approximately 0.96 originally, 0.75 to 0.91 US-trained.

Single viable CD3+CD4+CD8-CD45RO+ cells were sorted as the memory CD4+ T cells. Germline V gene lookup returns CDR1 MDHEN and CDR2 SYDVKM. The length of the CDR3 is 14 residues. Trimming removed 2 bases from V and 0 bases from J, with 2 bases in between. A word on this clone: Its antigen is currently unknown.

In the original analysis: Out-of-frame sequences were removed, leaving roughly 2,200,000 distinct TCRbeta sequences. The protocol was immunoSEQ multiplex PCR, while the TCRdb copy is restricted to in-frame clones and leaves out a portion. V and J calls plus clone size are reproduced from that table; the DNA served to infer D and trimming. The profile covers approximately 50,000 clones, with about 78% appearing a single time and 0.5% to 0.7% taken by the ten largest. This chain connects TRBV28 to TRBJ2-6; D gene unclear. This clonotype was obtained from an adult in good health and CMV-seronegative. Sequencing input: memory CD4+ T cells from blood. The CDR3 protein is CASSLHSGANVLTF. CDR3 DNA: TGTGCCAGCAGTTTACACTCTGGGGCCAACGTCCTGACTTTC.